This T cell receptor beta chain appears in the sequencing data of a study of blood T cell repertoires in COVID-19. Overall study context: Researchers got acute and convalescent COVID-19 samples from the United States, Italy and Spain. In each case, the material was cDNA or gDNA derived from T cells, B-cell-depleted T cells, or PBMCs.

Original processing notes: Estimated nucleated cell counts came from reference gene primer amplification. The data were produced by immunoSEQ multiplex PCR, yet TCRdb's version contains in-frame clones alone and is incomplete. V, J and clone size are those of that table, while D and trimming were read from the DNA. Of about 300,000 clones listed, 88% are singletons. The V and J ends lost 1 base and 10 bases, in that order; junction bases with no gene match: 7. The CDR3 has 15 residues. Looked up from germline, CDR1 is MGHRA and CDR2 is YSYEKL. This clone has just one count. This chain uses TRBV4-1 with TRBJ2-1; 10 bases map to TRBD2. The TCR was taken from a woman under 40 who had recovered from COVID-19. Source material: peripheral blood. In DNA, the CDR3 is TGCGCCAGCAGCCAAGCCCTAGCGGGGGTGCGAGAGCAGTTCTTC. Protein: CASSQALAGVREQFF.